This T cell receptor (beta chain) was captured in a study of blood T cell repertoires in COVID-19. Study summary: Acute-phase and convalescent COVID-19 samples originated in the United States, Italy and Spain. From T cells, B-cell-depleted T cells, or PBMCs came the material, which was cDNA or gDNA.

Original data processing: From reference gene primer amplification, estimates of nucleated cell counts were derived. The repertoire was sequenced with immunoSEQ multiplex PCR; TCRdb's copy has only in-frame clones and lacks some. The V and J calls and clone size come from that table; D and trimming were worked out from the DNA. The data contain fewer than 300,000 clones, roughly 89% of them seen just once; the ten biggest clones take up 0.7% to 0.9%. The J segment lost 0 bases and the V segment lost 3 bases, leaving 1 base of the junction unmatched. Germline lookup yields CDR1 MGHRA and CDR2 YSYEKL. There are 15 residues in the CDR3.

The sequenced sample was peripheral blood. This TCR was sampled from a man under 40 with acute or convalescent COVID-19. The rearrangement joins TRBV4-1 to TRBJ2-2; 7 bases agree with TRBD1. CDR3 in amino acids: CASSHGTANTGELFF. The CDR3 region has the DNA TGCGCCAGCAGCCACGGGACAGCGAACACCGGGGAGCTGTTTTTT.